The next 22 T cell receptor beta chains were all read from a single sample in a study of CD8 T cells in Susac syndrome. The RNA, about 0.5 to 1 ug, was put through reverse transcription using random hexamers. TCRdb itself ran the immunoSEQ multiplex PCR reads through MiXCR, one entry per CDR3 protein. The sample carries about 300,000 distinct CDR3 sequences, about 91% recorded once. Specimen: CD4+ T cells from PBMCs. All receptors derive from a human donor with multiple sclerosis.

The V call is TRBV20-1, the J call TRBJ1-2, with 11 positions matching TRBD1. Trimming took 6 bases from V and 4 from J; bases not matched to a gene: 7. The germline gives CDR1 DFQATT, CDR2 SNEGSKA (reference sequence). The CDR3 is 14 amino acids. This chain's CDR3 is CSAKGGTGGYGYTF. CDR3 bases: TGCAGTGCAAAAGGAGGGACAGGGGGCTATGGCTACACCTTC.

A note on this clonotype: An end of the junction differs from the germline gene, which may be a read error. V is TRBV12-3 or TRBV12-4 and J is TRBJ2-7; tentative D call: TRBD1 (5 bases). The CDR3 extends over 14 amino acids. CDR3 sequence: CASSPASEYQGLNF. The CDR3 region has the DNA TGTGCCAGCAGCCCCGCGTCGGAGTATCAGGGCCTCAACTTC.

The chain uses TRBV7-8 and TRBJ2-3, with 16 bases aligning to TRBD2. The CDR3 loop spans 16 amino acids. CDR1 and CDR2 from the germline V gene are SGHVS and FQNEAQ. The junction had 8 bases not matched to a gene; V was cut back by 5 bases and J by 9 bases. Written as DNA, the CDR3 is TGTGCCAGCAGCCCCTTGGGACTAGCGGGGGGGCGGACGCAGTATTTT. Translation: CASSPLGLAGGRTQYF.

Only one count was recorded for this clonotype. The genes are TRBV15 and TRBJ2-5; no clear D gene. Trimming left V 5 bases short and J 5 bases short, with 12 bases between. The CDR3 runs 13 residues. Per germline, CDR1 LNHNV and CDR2 YYDKDF (reference sequence). In DNA form, the CDR3 reads TGTGCCACCAGCCTTGACCGTGGGGAGACCCAGTACTTC. Residues: CATSLDRGETQYF.

The genes are TRBV5-1 and TRBJ2-7; D possibly uses TRBD1 or TRBD2 (5 bases each). V lost 0 bases and J 5 bases, leaving 15 bases between the germline ends. This CDR3 is built from 15 residues. CDR1 and CDR2 from the germline V gene are SGHRS and YFSETQ. The CDR3 sequence is CASSLESGRANEQYF. In DNA, the CDR3 is TGCGCCAGCAGCTTGGAGTCAGGGCGGGCCAACGAGCAGTACTTC.

The V gene is TRBV27, the J gene TRBJ2-3; D may be TRBD2 (7 bases). V lost 3 bases and J 1 base, leaving 11 bases between the germline ends. Germline V CDR1 and CDR2: MNHEY, SMNVEV (reference sequence). The CDR3 totals 15 residues. The CDR3 nucleotides read TGTGCCAGCAGTTTCCGGGGGGCCCGCACAGATACGCAGTATTTT. Protein: CASSFRGARTDTQYF.

The V and J genes are TRBV6-5 and TRBJ1-5, with D tentatively TRBD1 (6 bases). The germline V and J ends were trimmed by 4 bases and 0 bases, with 10 bases remaining between them. Germline V lookup: CDR1 MNHEY, CDR2 SVGAGI. CDR3 length: 15 residues. For the CDR3, the DNA is TGTGCCAGCAGTTCCTTGACAGGTAGCAATCAGCCCCAGCATTTT. Translation gives CASSSLTGSNQPQHF.

The chain employs TRBV12-5 and TRBJ2-1; TRBD2 aligns across 8 bases. The CDR3 is 17 amino acids. Germline V gene data show CDR1 as LGHNT and CDR2 as FRNRAP. Germline trimming cut 5 bases from V and 2 bases from J; bases unmatched to any gene: 11. Written as DNA, the CDR3 is TGTGCTAGTGGTACCACAGCGGGGGCCCGAACCTACAATGAGCAGTTCTTC. Translation: CASGTTAGARTYNEQFF.

The chain has TRBV24-1 and TRBJ2-1; TRBD1 agrees at 10 bases. CDR3 size: 16 residues. Trimming took 3 bases from V and 4 from J; bases not matched to a gene: 5. CDR1 is KGHDR, CDR2 SFDVKD, per germline. The CDR3 nucleotides are TGTGCCACCAGTGATCAGGACAGGGGGGGATACAATGAGCAGTTCTTC. As protein: CATSDQDRGGYNEQFF.

This clonotype was picked up a small number of times. The chain links TRBV18 to TRBJ1-1; 7 bases are shared with TRBD1. CDR3 length: 14 residues. V lost 6 bases to trimming and J lost 5 bases; unmatched junction nucleotides: 9. Germline V CDR1 and CDR2: KGHSH, LQKENI. The CDR3 coding sequence is TGTGCCAGCTCTCCAAGACAGGGTCGGACTGAAGCTTTCTTT. Translating gives CASSPRQGRTEAFF.

This chain links TRBV6-5 with TRBJ1-1; D is unresolved. V lost 6 bases and J lost 7, with 9 bases in between. Germline values: CDR1 MNHEY, CDR2 SVGAGI. This CDR3 has 11 amino acids. CDR3 protein: CASSDYLEAFF. CDR3 nucleotide sequence: TGTGCCAGCAGCGACTACCTTGAAGCTTTCTTT.

The rearrangement uses TRBV6-1 and TRBJ1-1, with D perhaps matching TRBD1 (5 bases). This CDR3 contains 12 residues. CDR1 and CDR2 (germline): MNHNS, SASEGT. V was cut by 7 bases and J by 11 bases, with 17 bases left in between. The CDR3 nucleotides read TGTGCCAGCACCCAAGGGGCAGGGATCGCTTTCTTT. Translating it yields CASTQGAGIAFF.

The sample holds one count of this clonotype. This chain joins TRBV30 and TRBJ2-2; possible D gene TRBD2, 5 bases. Deletions cut 3 bases from V and 0 bases from J, with 11 bases between. Per the germline V gene, CDR1 is GTSNPN and CDR2 is SVGIG (reference sequence). The CDR3 is 15 residues long. The CDR3 is CAWRKWGANTGELFF. The DNA for the CDR3 is TGTGCCTGGAGGAAATGGGGAGCGAACACCGGGGAGCTGTTTTTT. Complete variable domain (other parts from reference TRBV30 and TRBJ2-2): SQTIHQWPATLVQPVGSPLSLECTVEGTSNPNLYWYRQAAGRGLQLLFYSVGIGQISSEVPQNLSASRPQDRQFILSSKKLLLSDSGFYLCAWRKWGANTGELFFGEGSRLTVL.

This clonotype was detected only a few times. The chain carries TRBV5-8 and TRBJ1-5, with D hard to call. The CDR3 runs to 12 residues. V shed 0 bases and J shed 5 bases, with 3 bases lying between them. The germline V gene encodes CDR1 SGHTS and CDR2 YDEGEE. CDR3 loop: CASSLDDQPQHF. The CDR3 DNA sequence: TGTGCCAGCAGCTTGGATGATCAGCCCCAGCATTTT.

The chain employs TRBV6-2 or TRBV6-3 and TRBJ1-2; D call uncertain. V lost 7 bases to trimming and J lost 5 bases, with 11 bases between them. CDR3 length: 12 residues. Germline assignment: CDR1 MNHEY and CDR2 SVGEGT. The CDR3 loop is CASTADTYGYTF. The CDR3 DNA sequence: TGTGCCAGCACCGCCGACACATATGGCTACACCTTC.

J is TRBJ1-6 and V is TRBV27; 8 bases are a match to TRBD1. The CDR3 length is 19 residues. V shed 1 base and J 6 bases; nucleotides not matched to a gene: 14. The germline V gene has CDR1 MNHEY and CDR2 SMNVEV (reference sequence). This CDR3 reads CASSLFANSGGGSNSPLHF. The CDR3 DNA reads TGTGCCAGCAGTTTATTCGCGAATTCAGGGGGCGGAAGTAATTCACCCCTCCACTTT.

The CDR3 sequence is CASSHKWNGRAVTGELFF. In nucleotides, the CDR3 is TGTGCCAGCAGCCACAAATGGAACGGGAGGGCCGTCACCGGGGAGCTGTTTTTT. J is TRBJ2-2 and V is TRBV3-1; 8 nucleotides align to TRBD2. CDR3 length equals 18 residues. The germline V gene encodes CDR1 LGHDT and CDR2 YNNKEL (reference sequence). V shed 3 bases, J shed 4 bases, and the junction held 13 bases outside the gene matches.

V and J are TRBV20-1 and TRBJ2-7; 9 bases fit TRBD2. Germline trimming cut 3 bases from V and 1 base from J; bases unmatched to any gene: 7. The germline gives CDR1 DFQATT, CDR2 SNEGSKA (reference sequence). The CDR3 runs 15 residues. The chain's CDR3 is CSASGTTSGSYEQYF. The DNA for the CDR3 is TGCAGTGCTAGCGGCACGACTAGCGGATCCTACGAGCAGTACTTC.

The V gene is TRBV5-1, the J gene TRBJ2-2; no definite D call. Trimming left V 0 bases short and J 3 bases short, with 9 bases between. This CDR3 region has 15 residues. The germline gives CDR1 SGHRS, CDR2 YFSETQ. CDR3 loop: CASSLDGSYTGELFF. Here the CDR3 DNA reads TGCGCCAGCAGCTTGGATGGCAGCTACACCGGGGAGCTGTTTTTT.

This chain uses TRBV7-8 with TRBJ2-3, with D uncertain. Deletions cut 4 bases from V and 5 bases from J, with 16 bases between. CDR1 is SGHVS, CDR2 FQNEAQ, per germline. This CDR3 has 15 residues. The CDR3 region is CASSSPGTHGDTQYF. As DNA, the CDR3 is TGTGCCAGCAGCTCCCCGGGCACTCATGGAGATACGCAGTATTTT.

The chain couples TRBV27 to TRBJ2-7; 8 positions match TRBD1. The germline V gene has CDR1 MNHEY and CDR2 SMNVEV (reference sequence). CDR3 length: 17 residues. The J segment lost 5 bases and the V segment lost 4 bases, leaving 16 bases of the junction unmatched. The chain's CDR3 is CASSSPAGGAGWNEQYF. CDR3 bases: TGTGCCAGCAGTTCGCCTGCAGGGGGCGCGGGGTGGAACGAGCAGTACTTC.

CDR3 in DNA: TGTGCCAGCAGCTTAGCTCGAAACACCATATATTTT. It codes for CASSLARNTIYF. The rearrangement joins TRBV7-2 to TRBJ1-3, with D hard to call. V was clipped by 0 bases and J by 5 bases, with 2 bases between them. Germline CDR1 is SGHTA and CDR2 is FQGNSA. The CDR3 extends over 12 amino acids. The variable domain in full, with the rest retrieved from reference TRBV7-2 and TRBJ1-3, is GAGVSQSPSNKVTEKGKDVELRCDPISGHTALYWYRQSLGQGLEFLIYFQGNSAPDKSGLPSDRFSAERTGGSVSTLTIQRTQQEDSAVYLCASSLARNTIYFGEGSWLTVV.